This T cell receptor (beta chain) was captured by sequencing in a study of cytomegalovirus exposure and HLA in healthy donors. For the study at large: Sequencing of 150 million to 200 million T cells in an earlier analysis found about 120 million unique TCR beta sequences. Findings and caveats of the study: It emerged from a later analysis that several of the most significant clusters appeared to be linked to common viral pathogens. Upon later analysis, HLA-associated TCR beta chains proved more clonally expanded than other, equally common chains. Among TCR sequences, most were rare, though some public TCRs appeared in many donors.

Turning to this clone: Its antigen is not known.

V was clipped by 3 bases and J by 2 bases; unmatched bases: 6. The CDR3 contains 16 residues. In germline, CDR1 is MNHEY, CDR2 SMNVEV (reference sequence). PCR used 60 Vbeta primers and 13 Jbeta primers. Assay used: immunoSEQ multiplex PCR; TCRdb lists only in-frame clones, some missing. The data show 150,000 to 200,000 clones, approximately 80% seen once. The clonotype was recovered from a woman in her forties or fifties in good health and CMV-seronegative. Sequencing input: PBMCs. The J gene is TRBJ2-2, the V gene TRBV27; 7 positions match TRBD2. CDR3 sequence: CASSFRVAGNTGELFF. The CDR3 coding sequence is TGTGCCAGCAGTTTTAGGGTAGCGGGTAACACCGGGGAGCTGTTTTTT.